This record covers a single TCR beta chain. Its specificity is not known. The data stem from a study of a mutant IDH1 vaccine in newly diagnosed glioma. About the study: First vaccine doses came 4-6 weeks after radiotherapy alone, or with temozolomide cycles. Of treated patients, roughly 62% were men and roughly 38% women, averaging around 40 years. Beforehand, treatment had been radiotherapy, temozolomide, or both; the majority received both.

Time point here: week 23, last vaccination. Mutant IDH1 20-mer peptide, at 300 ug, made up each vaccine dose, with topical imiquimod. Newly diagnosed WHO grade 3 or 4 IDH1-mutant, ATRX-lost astrocytomas were identified in the donors. The data were produced by immunoSEQ multiplex PCR, yet TCRdb's version contains in-frame clones alone and is incomplete. Seen here are approximately 79,000 clones, approximately 85% observed once, and the top ten hold 0.7% to 0.95%. Germline V lookup: CDR1 MNHEY, CDR2 SMNVEV (reference sequence). V lost 6 bases and J lost 6; bases outside the gene matches: 6. This CDR3 spans 14 amino acids.

V usage is TRBV27 and J usage is TRBJ2-1, with 9 nucleotides matching TRBD2. This clonotype was sampled from a woman aged 50 to 60 with glioma. Sequenced here: PBMCs, sampled from a glioma patient whose treatment included an IDH1 peptide vaccine. The CDR3 DNA follows: TGTGCCAGCAGCCCGGGACTAGCTATCAATGAGCAGTTCTTC. It specifies CASSPGLAINEQFF.